A single sample gave rise to the 31 T cell receptor beta chains below, sequenced in a study of blood T cells in healthy people across ages. The second PCR ran about 7 to 12 cycles with a sample-barcoded 5' primer and J-beta primers. MiXCR was run by TCRdb on the 5' RACE reads, yielding one entry per CDR3 protein. This sample yields 1.5 million to 2 million distinct CDR3 sequences, of which 49% are seen a single time; around 2.1% belongs to the top ten. The sample taken for sequencing was blood. All receptors come from a woman in her 40s in good health.

V usage is TRBV29-1 and J usage is TRBJ2-2, with 9 bases fitting TRBD2. Germline lookup yields CDR1 SQVTM and CDR2 ANQGSEA. The CDR3 is 14 amino acids. V was pared by 7 bases and J by 1 base, with 4 bases of the junction left unmatched. CDR3 in DNA: TGCAGCGCTCAAGCGGGGGGGAACACCGGGGAGCTGTTTTTT. It is translated as CSAQAGGNTGELFF.

The chain uses TRBV20-1 and TRBJ2-3; the D gene is possibly TRBD1 (5 bases). The V gene's germline CDR1 is DFQATT and CDR2 SNEGSKA (reference sequence). V lost 6 bases and J lost 4, with 14 bases in between. The CDR3 is 13 residues long. The CDR3: CSAPRGTADTQYF. CDR3 bases: TGCAGTGCCCCTAGGGGTACTGCAGATACGCAGTATTTT.

This chain joins TRBV20-1 and TRBJ2-5; TRBD1 matches 8 bases. The tail of the sequence fits TRBJ2-4 better, so the J call may be wrong. The germline gives CDR1 DFQATT, CDR2 SNEGSKA (reference sequence). This CDR3 is built from 14 residues. The CDR3 nucleotides read TGCAGTGCTAGAGTCACAGGGGGTACTAACATTCAGTACTTC. This translates into CSARVTGGTNIQYF.

This chain links TRBV4-3 with TRBJ2-7; D uncertain. The V gene lost 0 bases and the J gene lost 1 base, with 13 bases spanning the gap. Germline V CDR1 and CDR2: LGHNA, YSLEER. The CDR3 has 16 amino acids. CDR3 DNA sequence: TGCGCCAGCAGCCAAGAAGGAACGGTCCGATCCTACGAGCAGTACTTC. As protein: CASSQEGTVRSYEQYF.

This clonotype was counted ten times or more. The CDR3 loop is CSVGNSGANVLTF. The DNA for the CDR3 is TGCAGCGTGGGAAACTCTGGGGCCAACGTCCTGACTTTC. The rearrangement links TRBV29-1 to TRBJ2-6, with D hard to call. Germline V gene data show CDR1 as SQVTM and CDR2 as ANQGSEA. Trimming removed 6 bases from V and 0 bases from J, with 6 bases in between. The CDR3 is 13 amino acids. Looking up the rest from reference TRBV29-1 and TRBJ2-6 gives the full variable domain: SAVISQKPSRDICQRGTSLTIQCQVDSQVTMMFWYRQQPGQSLTLIATANQGSEATYESGFVIDKFPISRPNLTFSTLTVSNMSPEDSSIYLCSVGNSGANVLTFGAGSRLTVL.

This clonotype was picked up a small number of times. The rearrangement uses TRBV28 and TRBJ2-5; D is unclear. V shed 8 bases and J shed 4 bases, with 8 bases lying between them. Per germline, CDR1 MDHEN and CDR2 SYDVKM. This CDR3 comprises 11 residues. CDR3 DNA sequence: TGTGCCAGCGGAGCAAGAGAGACCCAGTACTTC. Translation: CASGARETQYF. Full variable domain (missing parts from reference TRBV28 and TRBJ2-5): DVKVTQSSRYLVKRTGEKVFLECVQDMDHENMFWYRQDPGLGLRLIYFSYDVKMKEKGDIPEGYSVSREKKERFSLILESASTNQTSMYLCASGARETQYFGPGTRLLVL.

The chain joins TRBV28 to TRBJ2-7; D possibly corresponds to TRBD2 (6 bases). V was trimmed by 4 bases and J by 3 bases, leaving 19 bases between them. The CDR3 extends over 16 amino acids. Germline-derived CDR1 and CDR2 are MDHEN and SYDVKM. CDR3 sequence: CASSSGLATTYYEQYF. The CDR3 bases are TGTGCCAGCAGTTCAGGGCTAGCGACGACTTACTACGAGCAGTACTTC.

This clonotype has more than one count but fewer than ten. V is TRBV5-1 and J is TRBJ2-1, with a weak D call TRBD1 (5 bases). V shed 3 bases and J shed 12 bases, with 10 bases lying between them. In germline, CDR1 is SGHRS, CDR2 YFSETQ. This CDR3 contains 11 residues. The CDR3 nucleotides are TGCGCCAGCAGCTCTAACAGGTTGCAGTTCTTC. Translating it yields CASSSNRLQFF.

This clonotype was counted only a few times. This chain joins TRBV6-2 or TRBV6-3 and TRBJ2-3, with D perhaps TRBD2 (5 bases). V lost 0 bases and J lost 5, with 6 bases in between. The CDR3 runs 13 residues. The germline V gene encodes CDR1 MNHEY and CDR2 SVGEGT. The chain's CDR3 is CASSYSGLDTQYF. DNA for the CDR3: TGTGCCAGCAGTTACTCCGGACTAGATACGCAGTATTTT.

The rearrangement links TRBV29-1 to TRBJ2-4, with D uncertain. Germline V gives CDR1 SQVTM, CDR2 ANQGSEA. V was shortened by 4 bases and J by 6 bases, with 4 bases between the two germline ends. There are 10 residues in the CDR3. The CDR3 DNA follows: TGCAGCGTTGGGGGAAACATTCAGTACTTC. This translates into CSVGGNIQYF.

The rearrangement joins TRBV2 to TRBJ1-2; D remains ambiguous. The CDR3 runs to 13 residues. Germline loops: CDR1 SNHLY, CDR2 FYNNEI. Trimming took 8 bases from V and 6 from J, leaving 16 bases between them. The CDR3 loop reads CASLVPISNGYTF. CDR3 DNA: TGTGCCAGCCTCGTCCCGATCTCGAATGGCTACACCTTC.

The rearrangement uses TRBV4-1 and TRBJ2-5; 8 bases match TRBD2. Germline values: CDR1 MGHRA, CDR2 YSYEKL. The junction had 18 bases not matched to a gene; V was cut back by 4 bases and J by 11 bases. The CDR3 is made up of 16 amino acids. CDR3 nucleotides: TGCGCCAGCAGCCTACTCGATCGGACTAGCCACAATGAGCAGTACTTC. Its protein is CASSLLDRTSHNEQYF.

This clonotype was counted a few times. This rearrangement joins TRBV12-3 or TRBV12-4 to TRBJ2-1, with TRBD2 identical over 10 bases. This CDR3 is 14 amino acids long. Unmatched junction bases numbered 10, after V lost 7 bases and J lost 10 bases. The CDR3 DNA sequence: TGTGCCAGCACACGAGCGGGGGGGCCGGGAGAGCAGTTCTTC. It translates to CASTRAGGPGEQFF.

The rearrangement joins TRBV10-3 to TRBJ2-7; 7 bases fit TRBD1. The CDR3 has 14 residues. J lost 4 bases, V lost 0 bases, and 3 bases had no gene match. Germline lookup yields CDR1 ENHRY and CDR2 SYGVKD. CDR3 loop: CAISESLQGYEQYF. The DNA for the CDR3 is TGTGCCATCAGTGAGTCCTTACAGGGGTACGAGCAGTACTTC.

The chain carries TRBV4-3 and TRBJ2-7; 9 bases are a match to TRBD1. The germline V gene has CDR1 LGHNA and CDR2 YSLEER. There are 15 residues in the CDR3. V gave up 1 base and J gave up 12 bases; unmatched junction bases: 13. CDR3 sequence reads: CASSQGLRDRDDLYF. Here the CDR3 DNA reads TGCGCCAGCAGCCAAGGATTACGGGACAGGGATGATTTGTACTTC.

The V gene is TRBV7-2, the J gene TRBJ1-2, with a tentative D call TRBD1 (6 bases). Trimming took off 2 bases at V and 4 bases at J, with 20 bases between the two ends. Germline V gene sequence: CDR1 SGHTA, CDR2 FQGNSA. The CDR3 runs 17 residues. Written as DNA, the CDR3 is TGTGCCAGCAGCTTAAGGGGGACGGGGACCCCACTCTATGGCTACACCTTC. Translated, it gives CASSLRGTGTPLYGYTF.

This clonotype was picked up a small number of times. CDR3 in DNA: TGTGCCAGCAGCTCAGACAGGGGGCTGGGGTCCGAGCAGTACTTC. This translates into CASSSDRGLGSEQYF. The chain couples TRBV7-9 to TRBJ2-7, with 10 bases aligning to TRBD1. Per germline, CDR1 SEHNR and CDR2 FQNEAQ (reference sequence). CDR3 length: 15 amino acids. V trimming: 4 bases; J trimming: 6 bases; junction bases outside the gene matches: 9.

This clonotype was observed a single time. The V and J genes are TRBV6-5 and TRBJ1-6, with D maybe TRBD1 (5 bases). Germline CDR1 reads MNHEY; CDR2 reads SVGAGI. V was cut by 0 bases and J by 9 bases, with 12 bases left in between. The CDR3 contains 15 residues. The chain's CDR3 is CASSYSNRNSSPLHF. The CDR3 nucleotides are TGTGCCAGCAGTTACTCGAACAGGAATTCTTCACCCCTCCACTTT.

This clonotype was seen a single time. The chain links TRBV2 to TRBJ2-5; no clear D. V was shortened by 3 bases and J by 6 bases, with 8 bases between the two germline ends. This CDR3 spans 12 amino acids. CDR1 SNHLY and CDR2 FYNNEI come from the germline V gene. Here the CDR3 reads CASSDYEKTQYF. Written as DNA, the CDR3 is TGTGCCAGCAGTGACTACGAGAAGACCCAGTACTTC.

Regarding this clonotype: Sequence at one end of the junction differs from germline and may be a read error. The CDR3 DNA reads as TGCGCCAGCAGCTTGGCCGCGGGAGCCGCCTACGAGAAGTACTTC. Translation gives CASSLAAGAAYEKYF. This chain connects TRBV5-1 to TRBJ2-7; 7 nucleotides line up with TRBD2. CDR3 length equals 15 residues. Germline CDR1 is SGHRS and CDR2 is YFSETQ.

The genes are TRBV20-1 and TRBJ2-7; TRBD2 might be the D (5 bases). Germline V gene data show CDR1 as DFQATT and CDR2 as SNEGSKA (reference sequence). CDR3 length equals 14 residues. V dropped 0 bases and J dropped 2 bases, with 11 bases sitting between them. The CDR3 DNA reads TGCAGTGCTAGAGATGGTAACGGGGCCTACGAGCAGTACTTC. Its protein is CSARDGNGAYEQYF.

The genes are TRBV7-8 and TRBJ1-5; D unresolved. CDR3 length: 15 amino acids. Germline V gene data show CDR1 as SGHVS and CDR2 as FQNEAQ. Trimming took off 4 bases at V and 6 bases at J, with 16 bases between the two ends. DNA for the CDR3: TGTGCCAGCAGCTCGACCCGGCAGGCGGGTCAGCCCCAGCATTTT. The encoded protein is CASSSTRQAGQPQHF. Full variable domain (outside the CDR3, taken from reference TRBV7-8 and TRBJ1-5): GAGVSQSPRYKVAKRGQDVALRCDPISGHVSLFWYQQALGQGPEFLTYFQNEAQLDKSGLPSDRFFAERPEGSVSTLKIQRTQQEDSAVYLCASSSTRQAGQPQHFGDGTRLSIL.

J is TRBJ2-7 and V is TRBV5-6, with D maybe TRBD2 (7 bases). Trimming left V 7 bases short and J 1 base short, with 15 bases between. The CDR3 is 14 amino acids. Germline CDR1 is SGHDT and CDR2 is YYEEEE. CDR3 nucleotides: TGTGCCAGCGCCCCGGGGGGCTCTTCCTACGAGCAGTACTTC. It encodes CASAPGGSSYEQYF.

This clonotype was seen a few times. The chain recombines TRBV13 with TRBJ2-3; D is ambiguous. The CDR3 spans 13 residues. Germline V gives CDR1 PRHDT, CDR2 FYEKMQ (reference sequence). V was shortened by 5 bases and J by 4 bases, with 10 bases between the two germline ends. The CDR3 DNA reads TGTGCCAGCAGCGCGCGCGGTCCAGATACGCAGTATTTT. Protein product: CASSARGPDTQYF.

The rearrangement links TRBV9 to TRBJ2-3, with D perhaps matching TRBD2 (6 bases). Germline-derived CDR1 and CDR2 are SGDLS and YYNGEE. The germline V and J ends were trimmed by 3 bases and 7 bases, with 12 bases remaining between them. The CDR3 extends over 13 amino acids. DNA of the CDR3: TGTGCCAGCAGCGGCGGGAACCTGTATACGCAGTATTTT. Its protein is CASSGGNLYTQYF. Combining the CDR3 with reference TRBV9 and TRBJ2-3 gives the whole variable domain DSGVTQTPKHLITATGQRVTLRCSPRSGDLSVYWYQQSLDQGLQFLIQYYNGEERAKGNILERFSAQQFPDLHSELNLSSLELGDSALYFCASSGGNLYTQYFGPGTRLTVL.

The chain employs TRBV4-3 and TRBJ1-1, with TRBD1 as a possible D gene (6 bases). The CDR3 extends over 14 amino acids. V shed 1 base and J shed 5 bases, with 11 bases lying between them. Looked up from germline, CDR1 is LGHNA and CDR2 is YSLEER. The CDR3 protein is CASSQVEGGTEAFF. The DNA of the CDR3 is TGCGCCAGCAGCCAAGTAGAGGGGGGTACTGAAGCTTTCTTT.

V usage is TRBV9 and J usage is TRBJ2-5, with D possibly being TRBD2 (5 bases). V lost 4 bases and J 1 base, leaving 17 bases between the germline ends. The CDR3 consists of 16 residues. The V gene's germline CDR1 is SGDLS and CDR2 YYNGEE. The chain's CDR3 is CASSPSLGGVQETQYF. The CDR3 DNA reads as TGTGCCAGCAGCCCTAGCCTCGGCGGTGTCCAAGAGACCCAGTACTTC. Combining the CDR3 with reference TRBV9 and TRBJ2-5 gives the whole variable domain DSGVTQTPKHLITATGQRVTLRCSPRSGDLSVYWYQQSLDQGLQFLIQYYNGEERAKGNILERFSAQQFPDLHSELNLSSLELGDSALYFCASSPSLGGVQETQYFGPGTRLLVL.

The J gene is TRBJ2-7, the V gene TRBV20-1, with D possibly being TRBD2 (6 bases). The CDR3 runs 13 residues. V shed 6 bases and J shed 2 bases, with 14 bases lying between them. Per germline, CDR1 DFQATT and CDR2 SNEGSKA (reference sequence). In nucleotides, the CDR3 is TGCAGTGCGCGGGACCTACTGGCCTACGAGCAGTACTTC. This translates into CSARDLLAYEQYF.

The rearrangement uses TRBV6-5 and TRBJ2-1, with TRBD2 as a possible D gene (5 bases). V was shortened by 0 bases and J by 9 bases, with 9 bases between the two germline ends. The CDR3 is made up of 13 amino acids. Germline V lookup: CDR1 MNHEY, CDR2 SVGAGI. CDR3 amino acids: CASSYSTISEQFF. CDR3 sequence (DNA): TGTGCCAGCAGTTACTCGACTATCAGTGAGCAGTTCTTC.

The chain is built from TRBV27 and TRBJ1-4; 10 bases agree with TRBD1. This CDR3 comprises 15 residues. The J segment lost 8 bases and the V segment lost 5 bases, leaving 8 bases of the junction unmatched. Per the germline V gene, CDR1 is MNHEY and CDR2 is SMNVEV (reference sequence). CDR3 in DNA: TGTGCCAGCAGTCATCAGACAGGGGGCCTGGAAAAACTGTTTTTT. This codes for CASSHQTGGLEKLFF.

The chain employs TRBV27 and TRBJ1-2, with 7 positions matching TRBD1. The CDR3 totals 13 residues. Germline CDR1 is MNHEY and CDR2 is SMNVEV (reference sequence). V dropped 5 bases and J dropped 5; count of bases not matched to a gene: 5. DNA of the CDR3: TGTGCCAGCAGTGGACAGGAGCTATATGGCTACACCTTC. Its translation: CASSGQELYGYTF.